A selection of T cell receptor beta chains follows, all from one sample in a study of cytomegalovirus exposure and HLA in healthy donors. Profiled with immunoSEQ multiplex PCR; TCRdb holds only in-frame clones, not every one. The table has approximately 220,000 clones, approximately 83% seen once. What was sequenced was PBMCs. The receptors derive from a boy aged 2 to 10 in good health and CMV-seronegative. Both conserved end residues are part of each CDR3. A D gene is named only where the DNA matches it firmly. A row's size may be missing; if present it is once, few, many or a size class.

size	D	V	length	J	DNA	CDR3
few	TRBD1	TRBV6-1	14	TRBJ1-2	TGTGCCAGCAGAGGAGGATGGACAGGGGATGGCTACACCTTC	CASRGGWTGDGYTF
-	TRBD1	TRBV2	14	TRBJ1-2	TGTGCCAGCAGTTTGGACAGGGAGGGCTATGGCTACACCTTC	CASSLDREGYGYTF
-	TRBD1	TRBV6-5	15	TRBJ1-1	TGTGCCAGCAGTCTGGACAGGACTCTGAACACTGAAGCTTTCTTT	CASSLDRTLNTEAFF
-	-	TRBV10-1	9	TRBJ1-2	TGCGCCAGCAGTCAAGACTTGTACTTC	CASSQDLYF
-	-	TRBV29-1	13	TRBJ1-1	TGCAGTGGGGGGGGCCGGTTGAACACTGAAGCTTTCTTT	CSGGGRLNTEAFF
-	-	TRBV5-6	14	TRBJ2-7	TGTGCCAGCAGCTTGGGGCAGGGGATCTACGAGCAGTACTTC	CASSLGQGIYEQYF
once	TRBD2	TRBV29-1	20	TRBJ2-1	TGCAGCGTTGAAGATTGGGGTACTAGCGGGGGCCGAGCTCCCTACAATGAGCAGTTCTTC	CSVEDWGTSGGRAPYNEQFF
-	TRBD1	TRBV7-9	18	TRBJ1-2	TGTTCCAGCAGCTTAGCGCCCTTAAGGACAGGGGGGCCTTATGGCTACACCTTC	CSSSLAPLRTGGPYGYTF
-	-	TRBV4-1	15	TRBJ1-5	TGCGCCAGCAGCCAAGAAGGAGGCCGAGACCAGCCCCAGCATTTT	CASSQEGGRDQPQHF
-	TRBD1	TRBV9	14	TRBJ1-4	TGTGCCAGCAGCATAACAGGGGGGAATGAAAAACTGTTTTTT	CASSITGGNEKLFF
few	-	TRBV30	12	TRBJ1-1	TGTGCCTGGGAGGGAGGGGGCACTGAAGCTTTCTTT	CAWEGGGTEAFF
-	-	TRBV7-8	16	TRBJ1-1	TGTGCCAGCAGCTTCCAGATCTCGTGGGCCGGCGCTGAAGCTTTCTTT	CASSFQISWAGAEAFF
once	-	TRBV20-1	11	TRBJ2-7	TGCAGTGCCGAACTAGCATACGAGCAGTACTTC	CSAELAYEQYF
-	-	TRBV9	12	TRBJ2-4	TGTGCCAGCAGCGACCGAGAAAACATTCAGTACTTC	CASSDRENIQYF
-	TRBD1	TRBV6-1	13	TRBJ1-2	TGTGCCAGCAGGGGCCAGGGGGACTATGGCTACACCTTC	CASRGQGDYGYTF
-	TRBD1	TRBV5-1	15	TRBJ2-1	TGCGCCAGCAGCACCGAGGGACAGGGCATGGATGAGCAGTTCTTC	CASSTEGQGMDEQFF
few	-	TRBV5-4	16	TRBJ1-1	TGTGCCAGCAGCTTGCCCGGGACAACTTCGACCACTGAAGCTTTCTTT	CASSLPGTTSTTEAFF
-	TRBD1	TRBV27	16	TRBJ1-2	TGTGCCAGCAGTTTATCTTGGACAGGGGAGGGGTATGGCTACACCTTC	CASSLSWTGEGYGYTF
-	TRBD1	TRBV2	18	TRBJ2-7	TGTGCCAGCATTTATCGGACCTCCGACAGGGCTGAGACCTACGAGCAGTACTTC	CASIYRTSDRAETYEQYF
-	-	TRBV5-1	15	TRBJ1-1	TGCGCCAACAGACCATCGACAGTTATGAACACTGAAGCTTTCTTT	CANRPSTVMNTEAFF
-	TRBD1	TRBV14	15	TRBJ1-2	TGTGCCAGCAGCCAAGATAGGGGGCGGGATAGGGGCTACACCTTC	CASSQDRGRDRGYTF
-	TRBD1	TRBV12-5	15	TRBJ2-7	TGTGCTAGTGGTCCCGTAGCAGGGGGTGTCAACGAGCAGTACTTC	CASGPVAGGVNEQYF
-	-	TRBV7-8	12	TRBJ2-2	TGTGCCAGCAGCTTAACATCCGGGGAGCTGTTTTTT	CASSLTSGELFF
-	-	TRBV30	12	TRBJ2-4	TGTGCCTGGAGCGCGGACAGAAACATTCAGTACTTC	CAWSADRNIQYF
-	TRBD2	TRBV6-1	13	TRBJ2-7	TGTGCCAGCAGACTAGCGGGAACCTACGAGCAGTACTTC	CASRLAGTYEQYF
few	-	TRBV15	11	TRBJ1-2	TGTGCCACCAGCAGCCAATGTGGCTACACCTTC	CATSSQCGYTF
-	TRBD1	TRBV27	14	TRBJ2-7	TGTGCCAGCAGGTGGACAGGGAGCTCCTACGAGCAGTACTTC	CASRWTGSSYEQYF
-	TRBD2	TRBV13	16	TRBJ2-5	TGTGCCAGCAGCTTGTTGACCGGGACTAGCGGCGAGACCCAGTACTTC	CASSLLTGTSGETQYF
once	TRBD1	TRBV6-5	15	TRBJ2-1	TGTGCCAGCAGTTACTTTCAGGGGACAGGGGATGAGCAGTTCTTC	CASSYFQGTGDEQFF